A single sample is the source of the 19 T cell receptor beta chains below, sequenced in a study of blood T cell repertoires in COVID-19. Assay used: immunoSEQ multiplex PCR; TCRdb lists only in-frame clones, some missing. Here the sample spans tens of thousands of clones, about 89% being singletons. The sample comprised peripheral blood. These receptors were taken from a man between 65 and 79 years old with active or convalescent COVID-19.

The genes are TRBV28 and TRBJ1-5; D is ambiguous. The CDR3 runs to 14 residues. Germline CDR1 and CDR2: MDHEN and SYDVKM. With 5 bases removed from V and 1 base from J, the gap between germline ends came to 9 bases. CDR3 bases: TGTGCCAGCAGTACCTTAGTAAGCAATCAGCCCCAGCATTTT. Translation gives CASSTLVSNQPQHF.

The J gene is TRBJ2-7, the V gene TRBV7-8, with D perhaps TRBD1 (6 bases). The CDR3 is 14 amino acids. Trimming removed 5 bases from V and 5 bases from J, with 16 bases in between. The germline CDR1 and CDR2 sequences are SGHVS and FQNEAQ. CDR3 coding DNA: TGTGCCAGCAGCCCCCGGGACACTGGGAACGAGCAGTACTTC. Its translation: CASSPRDTGNEQYF.

The chain links TRBV28 to TRBJ2-2, with 8 nucleotides matching TRBD1. Germline values: CDR1 MDHEN, CDR2 SYDVKM. This CDR3 is 15 amino acids long. Trimming removed 6 bases from V and 3 bases from J; junction bases left unmatched: 6. CDR3 residues: CASSTGTGHTGELFF. As DNA, the CDR3 is TGTGCCAGCAGCACCGGGACAGGCCACACCGGGGAGCTGTTTTTT.

The rearrangement uses TRBV5-1 and TRBJ2-4; 9 positions agree with TRBD1. The CDR3 runs to 15 residues. V shed 0 bases and J 5 bases; nucleotides not matched to a gene: 3. Germline CDR1 is SGHRS and CDR2 is YFSETQ. CDR3 DNA sequence: TGCGCCAGCAGCTTGGTGGGGGACAGGGAAAACATTCAGTACTTC. It codes for CASSLVGDRENIQYF. Together with reference TRBV5-1 and TRBJ2-4, the CDR3 gives the full variable domain: KAGVTQTPRYLIKTRGQQVTLSCSPISGHRSVSWYQQTPGQGLQFLFEYFSETQRNKGNFPGRFSGRQFSNSRSEMNVSTLELGDSALYLCASSLVGDRENIQYFGAGTRLSVL.

The gene calls are TRBV7-6 and TRBJ2-7, with D perhaps matching TRBD2 (5 bases). Germline V gene lookup returns CDR1 SGHVS and CDR2 FNYEAQ. This CDR3 spans 16 amino acids. V lost 1 base and J 0 bases, leaving 13 bases between the germline ends. CDR3 bases: TGTGCCAGCAGCTTAGTCGTCGGACTTAGCTCCTACGAGCAGTACTTC. The encoded protein is CASSLVVGLSSYEQYF.

The V call is TRBV27, the J call TRBJ1-2; 9 nucleotides agree with TRBD1. Germline values: CDR1 MNHEY, CDR2 SMNVEV (reference sequence). V shed 5 bases and J 2 bases; nucleotides not matched to a gene: 0. The CDR3 covers 13 residues. The DNA for the CDR3 is TGTGCCAGCAGTGGGACAGGGAACTATGGCTACACCTTC. Its protein is CASSGTGNYGYTF.

The V call is TRBV19, the J call TRBJ2-1; D remains unclear. Trimming took off 6 bases at V and 4 bases at J, with 13 bases between the two ends. The CDR3 covers 14 residues. Germline V gives CDR1 LNHDA, CDR2 SQIVND (reference sequence). CDR3: CASRRHSSYNEQFF. In DNA form, the CDR3 reads TGTGCCAGTAGGCGACACTCCTCATACAATGAGCAGTTCTTC.

The gene calls are TRBV2 and TRBJ1-6, with 9 bases identical to TRBD1. Germline-derived CDR1 and CDR2 are SNHLY and FYNNEI. The CDR3 has 13 residues. V was clipped by 6 bases and J by 10 bases; unmatched bases: 4. DNA for the CDR3: TGTGCCAGCAGGGGGACAGGGAGCTCACCCCTCCACTTT. This gives the protein CASRGTGSSPLHF.

The chain recombines TRBV30 with TRBJ1-6; 9 bases line up with TRBD1. CDR1 is GTSNPN, CDR2 SVGIG, per germline (reference sequence). This CDR3 contains 13 residues. After removal of 5 bases from V and 10 bases from J, the junction contained 6 bases not matched to a gene. The CDR3 sequence: CAWLGQGNSPLHF. CDR3 DNA sequence: TGTGCCTGGCTGGGACAGGGAAACTCACCCCTCCACTTT.

In regard to this clone: Germline is not matched at one junction end, which may reflect a read error. V and J are TRBV18 and TRBJ1-1, with D unresolved. The CDR3 is made up of 13 amino acids. Looked up from germline, CDR1 is KGHSH and CDR2 is LQKENI. CDR3: CTSSSGKNTEAFF. The DNA for the CDR3 is TGTACCAGCTCCTCGGGGAAGAACACTGAAGCTTTCTTT.

This clone was picked up one time. The V and J genes are TRBV4-2 and TRBJ2-7; 7 bases map to TRBD2. Per germline, CDR1 LGHNA and CDR2 YNFKEQ. The junction had 2 bases not matched to a gene; V was cut back by 3 bases and J by 3 bases. The CDR3 is 13 residues long. DNA of the CDR3: TGTGCCAGCAGCCAGGGGACTATCTACGAGCAGTACTTC. It encodes CASSQGTIYEQYF.

The CDR3 reads CASSIVLDRGISNYGYTF. CDR3 coding DNA: TGTGCCAGTAGTATAGTCCTCGACAGGGGAATTTCCAACTATGGCTACACCTTC. The chain joins TRBV19 to TRBJ1-2; 8 nucleotides match TRBD1. Unmatched junction bases numbered 12, after V lost 1 base and J lost 2 bases. CDR1 is LNHDA, CDR2 SQIVND, per germline (reference sequence). This CDR3 has 18 residues.

In nucleotides, the CDR3 is TGCGCCAGCAGCCCGGGGGACAGTTACGAGCAGTACTTC. This sequence encodes CASSPGDSYEQYF. The chain uses TRBV5-1 and TRBJ2-7; D perhaps matches TRBD1 (7 bases). The CDR3 spans 13 residues. Germline assignment: CDR1 SGHRS and CDR2 YFSETQ. The V end lost 4 bases, the J end lost 4 bases, and 12 bases lay between the germline ends.

Regarding this clone: One junction end disagrees with the germline gene, perhaps due to a read error. The V gene is TRBV3-1 (or the pseudogene TRBV3-2), the J gene TRBJ2-7; tentatively, D is TRBD1 (6 bases). There are 15 residues in the CDR3. CDR1 LGHDT and CDR2 YNNKEL come from the germline V gene (reference sequence). The CDR3 coding sequence is TGTGCCGGCAGCCAAGATGGGACACGAGCCTACGAGCAGTACTTC. Protein sequence: CAGSQDGTRAYEQYF.

This chain uses TRBV30 with TRBJ1-1, with D possibly being TRBD1 (5 bases). From germline, CDR1 is GTSNPN and CDR2 SVGIG (reference sequence). This CDR3 has 13 amino acids. Between the trimmed V and J ends, which lost 3 bases and 2 bases, there was a span of 10 bases. CDR3 protein: CAWSYQGNTEAFF. DNA for the CDR3: TGTGCCTGGAGCTACCAGGGTAACACTGAAGCTTTCTTT.

The chain has TRBV27 and TRBJ1-3; 8 positions agree with TRBD1. This CDR3 is built from 14 residues. Losses at the gene ends were 5 bases for V and 4 bases for J; bases not matched to a gene: 4. Germline lookup yields CDR1 MNHEY and CDR2 SMNVEV (reference sequence). Written as DNA, the CDR3 is TGTGCCAGCAGTCAGGGGGCAACAGGAAACACCATATATTTT. Its translation is CASSQGATGNTIYF.

This rearrangement joins TRBV10-3 to TRBJ2-1; 9 bases are a match to TRBD2. From germline, CDR1 is ENHRY and CDR2 SYGVKD. Losses at the gene ends were 6 bases for V and 7 bases for J; bases not matched to a gene: 16. The CDR3 contains 17 residues. CDR3 nucleotide sequence: TGTGCCATCAGCCCGGGGGGGGCTAGCGGGGTCAAGAATGAGCAGTTCTTC. It yields the protein CAISPGGASGVKNEQFF.

The V gene is TRBV10-3, the J gene TRBJ1-5; D gene unclear. Trimming removed 10 bases at V and 0 bases at J, with 22 bases between. The length of the CDR3 is 17 residues. The germline V gene encodes CDR1 ENHRY and CDR2 SYGVKD. The CDR3 region has the DNA TGTGCCACCCGCCCCCAGGCAGACACCGTTAGCAATCAGCCCCAGCATTTT. Protein: CATRPQADTVSNQPQHF.

The chain links TRBV19 to TRBJ2-6, with D uncertain. Germline values: CDR1 LNHDA, CDR2 SQIVND (reference sequence). Trimming removed 5 bases at V and 1 base at J, with 9 bases between. CDR3 length: 15 amino acids. CDR3 in DNA: TGTGCCAGTAGTCCGACACCGTCTGGGGCCAACGTCCTGACTTTC. It encodes CASSPTPSGANVLTF.